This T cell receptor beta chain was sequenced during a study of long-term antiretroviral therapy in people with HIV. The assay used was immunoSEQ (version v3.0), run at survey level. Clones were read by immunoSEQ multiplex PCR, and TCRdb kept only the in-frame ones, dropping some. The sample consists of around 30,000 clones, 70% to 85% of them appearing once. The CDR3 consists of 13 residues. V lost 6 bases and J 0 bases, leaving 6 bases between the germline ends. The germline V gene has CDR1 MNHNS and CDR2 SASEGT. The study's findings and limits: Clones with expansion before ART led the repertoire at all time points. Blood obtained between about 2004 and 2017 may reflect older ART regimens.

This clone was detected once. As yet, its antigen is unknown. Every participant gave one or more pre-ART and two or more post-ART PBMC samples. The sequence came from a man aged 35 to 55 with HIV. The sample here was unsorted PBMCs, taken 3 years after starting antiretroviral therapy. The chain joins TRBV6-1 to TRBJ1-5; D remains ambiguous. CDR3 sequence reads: CASSAISNQPQHF. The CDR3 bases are TGTGCCAGCAGCGCTATTAGCAATCAGCCCCAGCATTTT.